Below are 12 T cell receptor beta chains sequenced from a single sample in a study of cytotoxic CD8 clonotypes in ibrutinib-treated CLL. Clones were read by immunoSEQ multiplex PCR, and TCRdb kept only the in-frame ones, dropping some. The sample has about 150,000 clones, around 80% seen once. The sequencing here drew on PBMCs, taken after 12 months of ibrutinib treatment. The receptors come from a human donor with chronic lymphocytic leukemia.

This clone was counted only a few times. V is TRBV7-8 and J is TRBJ2-5; D possibly corresponds to TRBD1 (6 bases). V shed 4 bases and J shed 3 bases, with 9 bases lying between them. CDR3 length: 13 amino acids. Germline CDR1 reads SGHVS; CDR2 reads FQNEAQ. The CDR3 DNA follows: TGTGCCAGCAGCTCTGGACAGAAAGAGACCCAGTACTTC. Translation: CASSSGQKETQYF. Looking up the rest from reference TRBV7-8 and TRBJ2-5 gives the full variable domain: GAGVSQSPRYKVAKRGQDVALRCDPISGHVSLFWYQQALGQGPEFLTYFQNEAQLDKSGLPSDRFFAERPEGSVSTLKIQRTQQEDSAVYLCASSSGQKETQYFGPGTRLLVL.

The chain has TRBV6-6 and TRBJ2-1, with a possible D match to TRBD1 (6 bases). V was cut by 6 bases and J by 8 bases, with 17 bases left in between. Germline V lookup: CDR1 MNHNY, CDR2 SVGAGI (reference sequence). CDR3 size: 14 residues. The CDR3 coding sequence is TGTGCCAGCAGGCCGGGACAAAGACGATATGAGCAGTTCTTC. It is translated as CASRPGQRRYEQFF.

The V gene is TRBV4-3, the J gene TRBJ1-4; D remains unclear. Germline lookup yields CDR1 LGHNA and CDR2 YSLEER. The germline V and J ends were trimmed by 1 base and 11 bases, with 29 bases remaining between them. This CDR3 region has 19 residues. This chain's CDR3 is CASSQAWQERRPFGVKLFF. In DNA form, the CDR3 reads TGCGCCAGCAGCCAAGCGTGGCAGGAGCGGAGGCCTTTTGGTGTTAAACTGTTTTTT.

J is TRBJ2-7 and V is TRBV28, with 9 positions matching TRBD2. The CDR3 is made up of 16 amino acids. V gave up 5 bases and J gave up 7 bases; unmatched junction bases: 15. Germline CDR1 is MDHEN and CDR2 is SYDVKM. The CDR3 loop is CASSAKTSGYYEEQYF. Here the CDR3 DNA reads TGTGCCAGCAGTGCGAAGACTAGCGGATATTACGAGGAGCAGTACTTC.

The chain carries TRBV11-2 and TRBJ2-7, with TRBD1 matching 9 bases. The CDR3 runs to 13 residues. The junction had 5 bases not matched to a gene; V was cut back by 5 bases and J by 6 bases. Germline lookup yields CDR1 SGHAT and CDR2 FQNNGV. The CDR3 sequence: CASSRDRVGEQYF. CDR3 coding DNA: TGTGCCAGCAGCCGGGACAGGGTCGGCGAGCAGTACTTC.

The V gene is TRBV28, the J gene TRBJ1-3; no definite D call. Between the trimmed V and J ends, which lost 6 bases and 4 bases, there was a span of 10 bases. The CDR3 is made up of 13 amino acids. The germline V gene encodes CDR1 MDHEN and CDR2 SYDVKM. Written as DNA, the CDR3 is TGTGCCAGCAGCCATAGATTCGGAAACACCATATATTTT. It specifies CASSHRFGNTIYF.

This clone has only a few counts. The rearrangement links TRBV30 to TRBJ2-5; D is ambiguous. Germline V gives CDR1 GTSNPN, CDR2 SVGIG (reference sequence). Trimming took 8 bases from V and 1 from J, leaving 11 bases between them. The CDR3 runs to 12 residues. The CDR3 reads CARDGFQETQYF. The CDR3 DNA reads as TGTGCCCGTGACGGATTCCAAGAGACCCAGTACTTC.

V and J are TRBV6-1 and TRBJ1-5; tentative D call: TRBD1 (5 bases). V lost 2 bases and J 6 bases, leaving 14 bases between the germline ends. Germline V gives CDR1 MNHNS, CDR2 SASEGT. This CDR3 spans 15 amino acids. The CDR3 sequence: CASSESTASGQPQHF. CDR3 DNA sequence: TGTGCCAGCAGTGAATCGACAGCCTCGGGTCAGCCCCAGCATTTT.

The chain recombines TRBV9 with TRBJ1-1; D possibly corresponds to TRBD1 (5 bases). Trimming left V 4 bases short and J 5 bases short, with 12 bases between. This CDR3 contains 13 residues. Germline V gene lookup returns CDR1 SGDLS and CDR2 YYNGEE. The CDR3 is CASSLTRDTEAFF. CDR3 sequence (DNA): TGTGCCAGCAGCCTCACCAGGGATACTGAAGCTTTCTTT.

The CDR3 reads CASSLGHAFSGLAKNIQYF. The CDR3 DNA reads as TGTGCCAGCAGCTTAGGCCACGCATTCTCCGGACTAGCCAAAAACATTCAGTACTTC. J is TRBJ2-4 and V is TRBV7-2; perhaps TRBD2 as D (5 bases). This CDR3 contains 19 residues. Germline V gene lookup returns CDR1 SGHTA and CDR2 FQGNSA. V lost 1 base and J lost 0, with 19 bases in between.

The V and J genes are TRBV9 and TRBJ2-7, with TRBD2 matching 10 bases. This CDR3 contains 15 residues. Germline lookup yields CDR1 SGDLS and CDR2 YYNGEE. Unmatched junction bases numbered 3, after V lost 0 bases and J lost 3 bases. The CDR3 nucleotides read TGTGCCAGCAGCGTAGAGGCTAGCGGGAGCTACGAGCAGTACTTC. Translation: CASSVEASGSYEQYF. Using reference TRBV9 and TRBJ2-7 for the parts outside the CDR3, the full variable domain is DSGVTQTPKHLITATGQRVTLRCSPRSGDLSVYWYQQSLDQGLQFLIQYYNGEERAKGNILERFSAQQFPDLHSELNLSSLELGDSALYFCASSVEASGSYEQYFGPGTRLTVT.

The chain employs TRBV6-6 and TRBJ1-2; D remains ambiguous. CDR1 and CDR2 (germline): MNHNY, SVGAGI (reference sequence). Trimming left V 5 bases short and J 0 bases short, with 10 bases between. The CDR3 contains 14 residues. CDR3: CASSPRGANYGYTF. In nucleotides, the CDR3 is TGTGCCAGCAGTCCCCGCGGAGCTAACTATGGCTACACCTTC.